The clone carrying this T cell receptor beta chain was seen repeatedly, ten times or more. All patients were untreated before thyroid surgery. This sample was taken from a study of metastatic and nonmetastatic thyroid tumors. V dropped 0 bases and J dropped 2 bases, with 14 bases sitting between them. Germline-derived CDR1 and CDR2 are MGHRA and YSYEKL. The CDR3 length is 16 residues. TCRdb called clones again from the PCR reads with MiXCR. The sample yields 30,000 to 35,000 clones, approximately 30% seen once. The sequenced material came from blood. The TCR originated in a female donor with papillary thyroid cancer or a benign thyroid nodule (not recorded which). Some clones in this sample may be carry-over from other donors' samples. The chain carries TRBV4-1 and TRBJ2-7; maybe TRBD2 (6 bases). CDR3 nucleotide sequence: TGCGCCAGCAGCCAAGACGGCGGGGATCCCACCTACGAGCAGTACTTC. Translated: CASSQDGGDPTYEQYF.